The sequence of this T cell receptor beta chain was determined in a study of cytomegalovirus exposure and HLA in healthy donors. At the level of the study: The 120 or so validation repertoires were reported in a later analysis to have been generated on the same platform as the 666 first-cohort repertoires.

Method: immunoSEQ multiplex PCR; TCRdb's copy keeps in-frame clones and lacks some. The sample lists some 260,000 clones; about 90% were seen once. The CDR3 loop spans 16 amino acids. Germline V gene data show CDR1 as MNHNS and CDR2 as SASEGT. Trimming took off 4 bases at V and 2 bases at J, with 15 bases between the two ends. Study-level findings and limits: There were under 200 TCR beta chains listed as cytomegalovirus-associated.

About this clone itself: Its antigen remains unidentified.

The sequence derives from a woman aged 25 to 39 in good health and CMV-seronegative. This chain connects TRBV6-1 to TRBJ2-1; D call uncertain. Sequencing was done on a sample of PBMCs. The CDR3 sequence: CASSATKSFTYNEQFF. As DNA, the CDR3 is TGTGCCAGCAGTGCAACAAAGAGTTTCACCTACAATGAGCAGTTCTTC.